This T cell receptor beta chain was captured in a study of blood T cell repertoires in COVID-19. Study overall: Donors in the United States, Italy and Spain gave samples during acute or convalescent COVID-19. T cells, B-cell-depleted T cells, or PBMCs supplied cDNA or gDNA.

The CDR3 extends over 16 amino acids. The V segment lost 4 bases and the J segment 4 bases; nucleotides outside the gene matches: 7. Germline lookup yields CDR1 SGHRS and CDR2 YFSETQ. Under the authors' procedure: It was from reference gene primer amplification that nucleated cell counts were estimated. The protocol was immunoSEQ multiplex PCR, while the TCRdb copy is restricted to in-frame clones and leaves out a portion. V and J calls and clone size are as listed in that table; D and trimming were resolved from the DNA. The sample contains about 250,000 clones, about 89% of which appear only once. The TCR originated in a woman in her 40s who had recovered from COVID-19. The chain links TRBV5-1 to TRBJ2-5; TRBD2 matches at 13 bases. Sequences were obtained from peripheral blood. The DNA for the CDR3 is TGCGCCAGCAGCCCGGGGACTAGCGGGACTGGAGAGACCCAGTACTTC. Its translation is CASSPGTSGTGETQYF.